This T cell receptor beta chain was observed in a study of T-cell memory formation after mild COVID-19. TCRdb reprocessed the 5' RACE reads with MiXCR, giving one entry per CDR3 protein. The table records about 390,000 distinct CDR3 sequences, over 20% of them present only once. Input material: PBMCs or a T cell subset sorted from them (not recorded which). The TCR sequence derives from an adult woman who had mild COVID-19 (a few samples of this study predate the infection). Cell type and time point are not known.

This CDR3 reads CASSPTIMGPYNEQFF. CDR3 nucleotide sequence: TGCGCCAGCAGCCCAACGATCATGGGCCCCTACAATGAGCAGTTCTTC. The chain combines TRBV5-1 with TRBJ2-1; D unresolved. The V end lost 4 bases, the J end lost 2 bases, and 16 bases lay between the germline ends. CDR3 length equals 16 residues. Germline V gene lookup returns CDR1 SGHRS and CDR2 YFSETQ. Supplemented by reference TRBV5-1 and TRBJ2-1, the full variable domain reads KAGVTQTPRYLIKTRGQQVTLSCSPISGHRSVSWYQQTPGQGLQFLFEYFSETQRNKGNFPGRFSGRQFSNSRSEMNVSTLELGDSALYLCASSPTIMGPYNEQFFGPGTRLTVL.